This T cell receptor (beta chain) was captured in a study of neurological immune-mediated disorders. Study-wide findings and caveats: Expansion of TCR clones was greatest in HTLV-1-associated myelopathy and smallest in multiple sclerosis, where it fell below that of healthy controls.

Time point noted: longitudinal time-point 1 (baseline). PBMCs numbering 2 million and stored at -80 C yielded the unsorted libraries. This CDR3 contains 15 residues. CDR1 is SGHRS and CDR2 is YFSETQ in the germline V gene. V was pared by 4 bases and J by 5 bases, with 8 bases of the junction left unmatched. Turning to this clonotype: The target antigen is unknown.

TCRdb ran MiXCR on the 5' RACE reads and lists one entry per CDR3 protein. The sample includes 55,000 to 80,000 distinct CDR3 sequences, roughly an eighth seen only once; the top ten take around 4.3%. Sequenced input: PBMCs. The genes are TRBV5-1 and TRBJ2-7; 11 bases map to TRBD1. This receptor was identified in a female donor with HTLV-1-associated myelopathy (HAM/TSP). DNA of the CDR3: TGCGCCAGCAGCGGAGGGGGACAGGGGGTCAACGAGCAGTACTTC. This codes for CASSGGGQGVNEQYF.